This TCR beta chain was retrieved from a study of blood T cell repertoires in COVID-19. Germline loops: CDR1 SGHTA, CDR2 FQGNSA. CDR3 length: 14 residues. J gave up 6 bases and V 1 base, and 0 bases lay outside the gene matches. Original data processing: Counts of nucleated cells, estimated from reference gene primer amplification, were obtained. Profiling relied on immunoSEQ multiplex PCR, and the TCRdb table lists in-frame clones only, not all of them. V and J calls plus clone size are reproduced from that table; the DNA served to infer D and trimming. The sample includes 250,000 to 400,000 clones, approximately 88% of them seen just once. Seattle-derived patients entered the study during active infection and were followed longitudinally.

This sequence joins TRBV7-2 and TRBJ2-1; TRBD2 matches at 10 bases. The sequenced material came from peripheral blood. This clonotype was obtained from a woman aged 25-40 years with COVID-19, enrolled during active disease. As DNA, the CDR3 is TGTGCCAGCAGCTTAGAGCGGGGGGGCAATGAGCAGTTCTTC. Amino acid sequence: CASSLERGGNEQFF.